This T cell receptor (beta chain) was identified in a study of radiotherapy plus CTLA-4 blockade in lung cancer. Whole-study context: With roughly a third of patients having disease control, objective responses were seen in approximately 17%. Notes on the study in general: Following radiotherapy plus ipilimumab, tumor-derived TCR clones expanded in the blood.

This table comes from immunoSEQ multiplex PCR, and its TCRdb copy is limited to in-frame clones, with some not included. The table lists around 29,000 clones, 75% to 85% of them singletons. A word on this clone: The antigen is unknown. Other DNA sequences of this sample code for an identical CDR3.

Germline lookup yields CDR1 LNHDA and CDR2 SQIVND (reference sequence). The trim removed 3 bases at V and 1 base at J, leaving 3 bases unmatched. CDR3 length: 15 amino acids. This clonotype originated in a human donor with non-small cell lung cancer that progressed on radiotherapy plus ipilimumab. Sequencing used peripheral blood, obtained from a patient treated with radiotherapy plus ipilimumab. J is TRBJ1-5 and V is TRBV19; 7 positions match TRBD1. The CDR3 spells CASSIGTVSNQPQHF. In DNA form, the CDR3 reads TGTGCCAGTAGTATTGGGACAGTGAGCAATCAGCCCCAGCATTTT.